The entry below gives a single TCR beta chain sequence along with its context. Its antigen is still unknown. Measured with immunoSEQ multiplex PCR; TCRdb has only the in-frame clones, and not every one. The sample shows around 2.5 million clones, roughly 93% of them seen only once. This record comes from a study of shared clonotypes between healthy human individuals. Study observations and caveats: Exclusively blood specimens were collected; tissue repertoires likely differ. Some clonotypes were shared by all four sorted-subset donors, while others were not shared. The non-shared ones had lower generation probabilities than the shared ones.

Sample: naive CD4+ T cells from PBMCs. Indicated subset: CD45RA+ positively selected. The TCR comes from a man younger than 30 in good health. Some clones in this sample may be carry-over from other donors' samples.

The CDR3 DNA reads as TGTGCCAGTCGACAGGGGGCGCGGGGAAACACCATATATTTT. It specifies CASRQGARGNTIYF. V usage is TRBV19 and J usage is TRBJ1-3; 10 nucleotides agree with TRBD1. The CDR3 is made up of 14 amino acids. The germline CDR1 and CDR2 sequences are LNHDA and SQIVND (reference sequence). The trim removed 8 bases at V and 4 bases at J, leaving 5 bases unmatched.